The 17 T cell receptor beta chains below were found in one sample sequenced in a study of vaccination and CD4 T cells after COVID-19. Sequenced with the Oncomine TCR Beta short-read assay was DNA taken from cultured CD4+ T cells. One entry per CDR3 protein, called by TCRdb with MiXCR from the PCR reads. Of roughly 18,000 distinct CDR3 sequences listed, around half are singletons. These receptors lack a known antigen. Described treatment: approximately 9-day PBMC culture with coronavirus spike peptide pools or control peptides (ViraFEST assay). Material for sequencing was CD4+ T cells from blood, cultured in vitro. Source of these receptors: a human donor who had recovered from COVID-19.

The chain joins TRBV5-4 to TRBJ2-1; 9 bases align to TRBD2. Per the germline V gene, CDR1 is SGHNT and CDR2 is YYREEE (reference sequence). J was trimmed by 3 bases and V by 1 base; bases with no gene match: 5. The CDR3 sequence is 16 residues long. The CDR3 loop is CASSLFSGSRYNEQFF. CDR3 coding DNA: TGTGCCAGCAGCTTGTTTAGCGGGAGTCGCTACAATGAGCAGTTCTTC.

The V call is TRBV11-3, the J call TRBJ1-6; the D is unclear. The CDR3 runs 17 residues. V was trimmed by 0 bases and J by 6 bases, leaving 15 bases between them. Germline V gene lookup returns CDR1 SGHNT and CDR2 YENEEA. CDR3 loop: CASSLEGYGSRNSPLHF. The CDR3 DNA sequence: TGTGCCAGCAGCTTAGAGGGTTATGGAAGCCGTAATTCACCCCTCCACTTT.

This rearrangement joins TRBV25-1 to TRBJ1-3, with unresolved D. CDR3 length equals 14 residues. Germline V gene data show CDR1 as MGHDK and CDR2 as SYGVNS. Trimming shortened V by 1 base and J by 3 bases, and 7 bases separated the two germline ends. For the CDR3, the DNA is TGTGCCAGCAGTGAATCCAGGCATGGAAACACCATATATTTT. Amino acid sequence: CASSESRHGNTIYF.

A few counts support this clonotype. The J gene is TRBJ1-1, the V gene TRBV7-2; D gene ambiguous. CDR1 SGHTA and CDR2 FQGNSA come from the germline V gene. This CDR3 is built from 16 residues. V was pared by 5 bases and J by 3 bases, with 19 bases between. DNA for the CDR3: TGTGCCAGCAGCCCCAAACCTCCTACTGGGGACACTGAAGCTTTCTTT. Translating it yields CASSPKPPTGDTEAFF.

CDR3 sequence (DNA): TGCGCCAGCAGCTCGGGGACTAGCGGGAGGTCCGGGGAGCTGTTTTTT. Translation: CASSSGTSGRSGELFF. The chain couples TRBV5-1 to TRBJ2-2; 15 nucleotides agree with TRBD2. The CDR3 has 16 residues. Germline lookup yields CDR1 SGHRS and CDR2 YFSETQ. The junction had 3 bases not matched to a gene; V was cut back by 3 bases and J by 6 bases. The variable domain in full, with the rest retrieved from reference TRBV5-1 and TRBJ2-2, is KAGVTQTPRYLIKTRGQQVTLSCSPISGHRSVSWYQQTPGQGLQFLFEYFSETQRNKGNFPGRFSGRQFSNSRSEMNVSTLELGDSALYLCASSSGTSGRSGELFFGEGSRLTVL.

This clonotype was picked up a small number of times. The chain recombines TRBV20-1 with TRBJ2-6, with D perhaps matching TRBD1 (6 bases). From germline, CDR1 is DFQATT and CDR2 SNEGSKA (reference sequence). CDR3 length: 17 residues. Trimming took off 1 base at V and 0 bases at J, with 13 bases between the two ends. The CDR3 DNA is TGCAGTGCTAGAGGTCCAGGGGTCAACTCTGGGGCCAACGTCCTGACTTTC. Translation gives CSARGPGVNSGANVLTF.

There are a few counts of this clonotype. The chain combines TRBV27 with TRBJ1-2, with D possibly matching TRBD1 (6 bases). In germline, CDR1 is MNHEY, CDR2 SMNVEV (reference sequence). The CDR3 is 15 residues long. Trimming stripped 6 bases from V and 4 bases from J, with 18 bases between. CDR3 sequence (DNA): TGTGCCAGCAGCTGGGGGGGGGGCGCAGTCTATGGCTACACCTTC. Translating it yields CASSWGGGAVYGYTF.

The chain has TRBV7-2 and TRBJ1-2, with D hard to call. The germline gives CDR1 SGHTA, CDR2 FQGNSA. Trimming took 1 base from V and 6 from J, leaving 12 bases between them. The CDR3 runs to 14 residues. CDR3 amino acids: CASSLVGQRDGYTF. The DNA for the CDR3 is TGTGCCAGCAGCTTAGTCGGCCAAAGGGATGGCTACACCTTC.

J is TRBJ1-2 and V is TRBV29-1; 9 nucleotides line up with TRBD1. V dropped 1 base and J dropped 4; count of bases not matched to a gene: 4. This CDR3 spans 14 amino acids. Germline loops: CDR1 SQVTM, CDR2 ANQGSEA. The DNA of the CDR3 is TGCAGCGTTGAAGGGACAGGGGATGGCTATGGCTACACCTTC. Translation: CSVEGTGDGYGYTF.

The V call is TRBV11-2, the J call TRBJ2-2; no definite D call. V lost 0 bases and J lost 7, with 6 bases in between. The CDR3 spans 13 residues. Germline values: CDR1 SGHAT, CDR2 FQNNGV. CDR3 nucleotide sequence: TGTGCCAGCAGCTTAGAGCGTAGCGGGGAGCTGTTTTTT. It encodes CASSLERSGELFF.

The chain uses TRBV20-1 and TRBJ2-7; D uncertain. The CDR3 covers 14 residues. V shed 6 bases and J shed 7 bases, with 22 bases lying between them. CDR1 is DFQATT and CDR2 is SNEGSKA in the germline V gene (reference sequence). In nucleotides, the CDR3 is TGCAGTGCCCTCTTCCCGGACGGGCTGGGGGAGCAGTACTTC. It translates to CSALFPDGLGEQYF.

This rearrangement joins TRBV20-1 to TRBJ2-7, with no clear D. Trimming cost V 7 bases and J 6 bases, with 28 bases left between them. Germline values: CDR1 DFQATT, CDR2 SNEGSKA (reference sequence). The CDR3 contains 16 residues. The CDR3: CSVFFRPTFLTGEQYF. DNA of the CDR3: TGCAGTGTTTTCTTCCGGCCGACATTCCTAACGGGCGAGCAGTACTTC.

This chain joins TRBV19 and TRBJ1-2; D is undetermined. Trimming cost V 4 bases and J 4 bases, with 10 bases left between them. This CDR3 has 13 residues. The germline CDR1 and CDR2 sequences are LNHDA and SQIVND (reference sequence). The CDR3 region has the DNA TGTGCCAGTAGTACCCCGACCGGCTATGGCTACACCTTC. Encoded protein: CASSTPTGYGYTF.

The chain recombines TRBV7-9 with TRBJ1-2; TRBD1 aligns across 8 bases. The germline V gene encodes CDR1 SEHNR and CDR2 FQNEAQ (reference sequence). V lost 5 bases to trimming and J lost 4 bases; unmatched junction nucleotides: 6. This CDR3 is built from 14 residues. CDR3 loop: CASSPRDRFYGYTF. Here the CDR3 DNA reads TGTGCCAGCAGCCCCCGGGACAGGTTCTATGGCTACACCTTC.

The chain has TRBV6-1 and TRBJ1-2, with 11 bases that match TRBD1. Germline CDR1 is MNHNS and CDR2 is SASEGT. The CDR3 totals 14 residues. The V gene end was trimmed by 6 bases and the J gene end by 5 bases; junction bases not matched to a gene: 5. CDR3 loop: CASRMDRGLYGYTF. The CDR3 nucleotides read TGTGCCAGCAGGATGGACAGGGGGCTATATGGCTACACCTTC.

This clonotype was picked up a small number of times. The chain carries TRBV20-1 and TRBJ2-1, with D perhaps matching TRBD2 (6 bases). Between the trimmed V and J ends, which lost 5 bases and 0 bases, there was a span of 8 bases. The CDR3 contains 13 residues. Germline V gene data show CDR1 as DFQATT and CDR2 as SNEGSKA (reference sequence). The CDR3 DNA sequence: TGCAGTGCTGGCGGGGCCTCCTACAATGAGCAGTTCTTC. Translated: CSAGGASYNEQFF.

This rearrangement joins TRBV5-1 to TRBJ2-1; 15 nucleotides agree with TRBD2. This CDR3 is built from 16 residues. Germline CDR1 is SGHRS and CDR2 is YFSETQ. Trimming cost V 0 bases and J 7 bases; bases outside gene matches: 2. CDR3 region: CASSLGTSGGANEQFF. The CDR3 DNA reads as TGCGCCAGCAGCTTGGGGACTAGCGGGGGGGCTAATGAGCAGTTCTTC.